The source of this T cell receptor beta chain is a study of cytomegalovirus exposure and HLA in healthy donors. Amplification used 60 Vbeta primers and 13 Jbeta primers. Produced via immunoSEQ multiplex PCR; TCRdb's table is partial and in-frame only. The table has 75,000 to 100,000 clones, 81% seen once. This CDR3 spans 15 amino acids. V was cut by 9 bases and J by 2 bases, with 17 bases left in between. Looked up from germline, CDR1 is SGHRS and CDR2 is YFSETQ. With regard to this clone: Its antigen is not identified.

Findings and caveats of the study: Listed as cytomegalovirus-associated were 150 to 200 TCR beta chains. Later analysis demonstrated an association between a missense DCLRE1C variant and TCR beta V- and J-gene trimming.

Likely unrecorded immune exposures existed in these nominally healthy donors. The TCR comes from a middle-aged man in good health and CMV-seropositive. The sequenced sample consisted of PBMCs. The chain employs TRBV5-1 and TRBJ2-2, with D possibly being TRBD1 (6 bases). The CDR3 bases are TGCGCCACCACCCTCGACAGGATTAACACCGGGGAGCTGTTTTTT. It codes for CATTLDRINTGELFF. Drawing the rest from reference TRBV5-1 and TRBJ2-2, the complete variable domain is KAGVTQTPRYLIKTRGQQVTLSCSPISGHRSVSWYQQTPGQGLQFLFEYFSETQRNKGNFPGRFSGRQFSNSRSEMNVSTLELGDSALYLCATTLDRINTGELFFGEGSRLTVL.